Following are 15 T cell receptor beta chains from one sample sequenced in a study of cytotoxic CD8 clonotypes in ibrutinib-treated CLL. The repertoire was sequenced with immunoSEQ multiplex PCR; TCRdb's copy has only in-frame clones and lacks some. The profile shows tens of thousands of clones, around 70% of them singletons. Sequencing used PBMCs, obtained at disease progression, from a patient treated with ibrutinib. These TCRs come from a human donor with chronic lymphocytic leukemia.

The chain links TRBV28 to TRBJ1-2; weak D call: TRBD1 (5 bases). Germline V gene lookup returns CDR1 MDHEN and CDR2 SYDVKM. The V end was cut by 5 bases, the J end by 4 bases, with 11 bases between. The length of the CDR3 is 13 residues. CDR3 DNA sequence: TGTGCCAGCAGTCAGGGCCTGTCCTATGGCTACACCTTC. Translated, it gives CASSQGLSYGYTF.

V usage is TRBV4-2 and J usage is TRBJ1-1; possibly TRBD1 for D (5 bases). Trimming removed 4 bases from V and 1 base from J, with 13 bases in between. Germline CDR1 and CDR2: LGHNA and YNFKEQ. The CDR3 has 15 residues. This chain's CDR3 is CASSLLEGENTEAFF. CDR3 coding DNA: TGTGCCAGCAGCCTCCTTGAAGGGGAGAACACTGAAGCTTTCTTT.

The gene calls are TRBV5-6 and TRBJ1-4, with 8 bases identical to TRBD1. J gave up 5 bases and V 2 bases, and 17 bases lay outside the gene matches. From germline, CDR1 is SGHDT and CDR2 YYEEEE. This CDR3 region has 19 residues. CDR3 protein: CASSFTIGQGPLSNEKLFF. The CDR3 DNA is TGTGCCAGCAGCTTTACGATCGGACAGGGACCTCTCTCGAATGAAAAACTGTTTTTT.

CDR3 sequence (DNA): TGTGCCACCAGCAGAGATAGCCCTCGTTCACAGGGGTCTAGCACAGATACGCAGTATTTT. Amino acid sequence: CATSRDSPRSQGSSTDTQYF. J is TRBJ2-3 and V is TRBV15; 7 bases match TRBD1. This CDR3 has 20 residues. CDR1 is LNHNV and CDR2 is YYDKDF in the germline V gene (reference sequence). J was trimmed by 0 bases and V by 0 bases; bases with no gene match: 15.

The chain couples TRBV9 to TRBJ1-2, with D perhaps TRBD1 (5 bases). Trimming took off 0 bases at V and 8 bases at J, with 11 bases between the two ends. This CDR3 is 13 amino acids long. The V gene's germline CDR1 is SGDLS and CDR2 YYNGEE. The CDR3 loop reads CASSVGDSLGYTF. CDR3 nucleotides: TGTGCCAGCAGCGTAGGTGACAGCCTGGGCTACACCTTC.

The chain is built from TRBV29-1 and TRBJ2-7; D perhaps matches TRBD1 (6 bases). Germline CDR1 and CDR2: SQVTM and ANQGSEA. The CDR3 covers 11 residues. The ends were cut back, 4 bases at V and 6 bases at J, with 10 bases in the middle. The CDR3 spells CSVAGVGEQYF. CDR3 coding DNA: TGCAGCGTTGCAGGGGTAGGCGAGCAGTACTTC.

This clone was counted only a few times. Germline is not matched at one junction end, which may reflect a read error. This rearrangement joins TRBV5-1 to TRBJ2-2; D is unresolved. The CDR3 is made up of 17 amino acids. CDR1 and CDR2 (germline): SGHRS, YFSETQ. CDR3 in DNA: TGCGCCAGCAGTTTGGGCTACCCCTACGCGAACACCGGGGAGCTGTTTTTT. Its translation is CASSLGYPYANTGELFF.

The chain uses TRBV28 and TRBJ2-5; tentatively, D is TRBD2 (6 bases). CDR1 MDHEN and CDR2 SYDVKM come from the germline V gene. The V and J ends lost 3 bases and 5 bases respectively, with 19 bases between them. The CDR3 covers 16 residues. CDR3 bases: TGTGCCAGCAGTTTCCCGGGACGCCTGGAGGGGGAGACCCAGTACTTC. This codes for CASSFPGRLEGETQYF.

This clone was detected once. The chain links TRBV7-2 to TRBJ2-7; the D is unclear. With 5 bases removed from V and 5 bases from J, the gap between germline ends came to 13 bases. Germline V gene data show CDR1 as SGHTA and CDR2 as FQGNSA. There are 13 residues in the CDR3. The CDR3 DNA is TGTGCCAGCAGCCCGCCCGGAGCTCACGAGCAGTACTTC. This translates into CASSPPGAHEQYF. Full variable domain (missing parts from reference TRBV7-2 and TRBJ2-7): GAGVSQSPSNKVTEKGKDVELRCDPISGHTALYWYRQSLGQGLEFLIYFQGNSAPDKSGLPSDRFSAERTGGSVSTLTIQRTQQEDSAVYLCASSPPGAHEQYFGPGTRLTVT.

The V call is TRBV5-1, the J call TRBJ1-2, with 8 bases fitting TRBD1. This CDR3 contains 12 residues. The germline V gene has CDR1 SGHRS and CDR2 YFSETQ. The J segment lost 7 bases and the V segment lost 3 bases, leaving 2 bases of the junction unmatched. CDR3 region: CASSWTGSGYTF. DNA for the CDR3: TGCGCCAGCAGCTGGACAGGGTCTGGCTACACCTTC.

There are a few counts of this clone. V is TRBV7-3 and J is TRBJ2-3; the D gene is possibly TRBD2 (5 bases). V was clipped by 2 bases and J by 5 bases, with 14 bases between them. This CDR3 comprises 15 residues. Germline V gene sequence: CDR1 SGHTA, CDR2 FQGTGA. The CDR3 region has the DNA TGTGCCAGCAGCTTAGCAGCGGTCGAAGGAGATACGCAGTATTTT. Its translation is CASSLAAVEGDTQYF.

The chain employs TRBV30 and TRBJ2-7; D is perhaps TRBD1 (6 bases). V lost 7 bases and J 0 bases, leaving 16 bases between the germline ends. The CDR3 is 14 amino acids. Germline assignment: CDR1 GTSNPN and CDR2 SVGIG (reference sequence). Here the CDR3 reads CASTLTGNSYEQYF. CDR3 nucleotide sequence: TGTGCCTCGACGCTGACAGGAAACTCCTACGAGCAGTACTTC.

The chain uses TRBV14 and TRBJ1-6, with D hard to call. CDR3 size: 12 residues. From germline, CDR1 is SGHDN and CDR2 FVKESK. V was pared by 2 bases and J by 7 bases, with 3 bases between. The CDR3 protein is CASSQYNSPLHF. As DNA, the CDR3 is TGTGCCAGCAGCCAATACAATTCACCCCTCCACTTT. The full variable domain, its missing parts supplied by reference TRBV14 and TRBJ1-6, is EAGVTQFPSHSVIEKGQTVTLRCDPISGHDNLYWYRRVMGKEIKFLLHFVKESKQDESGMPNNRFLAERTGGTYSTLKVQPAELEDSGVYFCASSQYNSPLHFGNGTRLTVT.

The genes are TRBV19 and TRBJ2-4; 9 positions agree with TRBD2. CDR1 is LNHDA and CDR2 is SQIVND in the germline V gene (reference sequence). The ends lost 4 bases at V and 1 base at J; junction bases unmatched: 5. The CDR3 has 16 residues. In DNA, the CDR3 is TGTGCCAGTAGTACGGGACTAGCAGACGCCAAAAACATTCAGTACTTC. Its translation: CASSTGLADAKNIQYF.

This clone showed up just a few times. The chain recombines TRBV28 with TRBJ2-5; the D gene is possibly TRBD1 (5 bases). This CDR3 comprises 13 residues. Trimming shortened V by 6 bases and J by 7 bases, and 15 bases separated the two germline ends. Germline assignment: CDR1 MDHEN and CDR2 SYDVKM. The CDR3 sequence: CASRPATVGTQYF. The CDR3 nucleotides read TGTGCCAGCAGACCGGCGACAGTGGGGACCCAGTACTTC.